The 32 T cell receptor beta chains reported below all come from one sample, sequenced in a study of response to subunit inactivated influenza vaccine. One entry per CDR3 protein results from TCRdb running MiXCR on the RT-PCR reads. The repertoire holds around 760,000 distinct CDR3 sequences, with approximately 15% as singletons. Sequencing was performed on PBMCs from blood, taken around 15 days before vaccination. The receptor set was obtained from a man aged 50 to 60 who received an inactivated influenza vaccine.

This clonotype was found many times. The CDR3 DNA reads TGCGCCAGCAGCTTACAGGGTCCGTCCTACAATGAGCAGTTCTTC. Amino acids: CASSLQGPSYNEQFF. This sequence joins TRBV5-1 and TRBJ2-1; TRBD1 is a possible D gene (6 bases). CDR1 is SGHRS and CDR2 is YFSETQ in the germline V gene. There are 15 residues in the CDR3. V gave up 2 bases and J gave up 1 base, with 10 bases separating them.

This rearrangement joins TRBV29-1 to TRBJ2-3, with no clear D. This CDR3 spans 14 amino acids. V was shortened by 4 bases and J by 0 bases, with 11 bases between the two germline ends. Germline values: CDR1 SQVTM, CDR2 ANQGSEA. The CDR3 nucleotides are TGCAGCGTTGTTTTAGGGCAGAGCACAGATACGCAGTATTTT. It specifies CSVVLGQSTDTQYF.

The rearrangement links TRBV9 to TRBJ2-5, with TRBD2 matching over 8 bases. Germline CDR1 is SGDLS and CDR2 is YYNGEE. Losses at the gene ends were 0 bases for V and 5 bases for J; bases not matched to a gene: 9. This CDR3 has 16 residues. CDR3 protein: CASSVAPAGVHETQYF. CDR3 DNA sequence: TGTGCCAGCAGCGTAGCCCCAGCGGGAGTTCACGAGACCCAGTACTTC.

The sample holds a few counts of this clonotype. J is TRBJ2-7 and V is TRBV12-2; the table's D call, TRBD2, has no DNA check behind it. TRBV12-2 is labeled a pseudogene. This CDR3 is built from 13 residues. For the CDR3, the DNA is TGTGCAGTCCTGGTAGCGGGTTTGAGGGAGCAGTACTTC. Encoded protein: CAVLVAGLREQYF.

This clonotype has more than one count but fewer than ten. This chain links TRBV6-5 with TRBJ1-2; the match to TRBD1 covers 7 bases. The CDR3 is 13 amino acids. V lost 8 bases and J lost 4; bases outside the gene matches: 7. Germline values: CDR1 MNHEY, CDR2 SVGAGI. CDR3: CASVLGQVYGYTF. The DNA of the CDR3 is TGTGCCAGCGTACTAGGACAGGTCTATGGCTACACCTTC.

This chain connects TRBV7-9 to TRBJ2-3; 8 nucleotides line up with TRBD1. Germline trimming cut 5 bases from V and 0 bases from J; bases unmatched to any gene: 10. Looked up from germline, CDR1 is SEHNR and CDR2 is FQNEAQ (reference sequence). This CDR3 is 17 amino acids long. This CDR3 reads CASSRTGTTLSTDTQYF. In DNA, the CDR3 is TGTGCCAGCAGCCGGACAGGGACAACCCTTAGCACAGATACGCAGTATTTT.

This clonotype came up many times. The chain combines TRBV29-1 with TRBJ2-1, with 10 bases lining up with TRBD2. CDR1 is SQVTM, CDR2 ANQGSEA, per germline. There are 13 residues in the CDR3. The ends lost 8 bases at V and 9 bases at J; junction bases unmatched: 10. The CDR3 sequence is CSIKAGGPVEQFF. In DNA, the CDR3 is TGCAGCATCAAAGCGGGAGGGCCGGTTGAGCAGTTCTTC.

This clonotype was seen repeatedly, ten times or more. The CDR3 nucleotides read TGTGCCAGCAGCTTATGGGGGAATGAGCAGTTCTTC. This gives the protein CASSLWGNEQFF. This chain connects TRBV12-3 or TRBV12-4 to TRBJ2-1; D tentatively reads TRBD1 or TRBD2 (5 bases each). This CDR3 contains 12 residues. Trimming left V 6 bases short and J 7 bases short, with 10 bases between.

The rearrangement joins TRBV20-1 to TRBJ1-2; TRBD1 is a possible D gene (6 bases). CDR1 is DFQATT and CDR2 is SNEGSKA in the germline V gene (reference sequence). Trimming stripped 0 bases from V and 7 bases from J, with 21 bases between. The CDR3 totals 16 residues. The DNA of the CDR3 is TGCAGTGCTAGAGATTTAATTCGGACAGCCCAAAGTGGCTACACCTTC. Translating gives CSARDLIRTAQSGYTF.

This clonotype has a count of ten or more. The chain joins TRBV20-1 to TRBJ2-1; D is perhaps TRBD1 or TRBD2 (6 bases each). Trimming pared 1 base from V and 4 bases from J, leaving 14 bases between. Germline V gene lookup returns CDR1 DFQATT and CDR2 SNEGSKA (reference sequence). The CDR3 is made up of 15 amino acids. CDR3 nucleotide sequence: TGCAGTGCTAGAGGGGGGGCAGGGGCGTACAATGAGCAGTTCTTC. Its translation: CSARGGAGAYNEQFF.

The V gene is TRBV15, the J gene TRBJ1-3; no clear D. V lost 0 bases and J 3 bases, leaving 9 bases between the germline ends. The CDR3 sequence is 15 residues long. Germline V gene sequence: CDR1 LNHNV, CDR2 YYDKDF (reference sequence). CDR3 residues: CATSRDLGFGNTIYF. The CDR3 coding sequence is TGTGCCACCAGCAGAGATTTAGGATTTGGAAACACCATATATTTT.

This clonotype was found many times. The CDR3 spells CATSDLVSGGLTGELFF. CDR3 bases: TGTGCCACCAGTGATTTAGTGTCGGGGGGACTCACCGGGGAGCTGTTTTTT. This rearrangement joins TRBV24-1 to TRBJ2-2; TRBD2 matches at 7 bases. There are 17 residues in the CDR3. The V segment lost 1 base and the J segment 4 bases; nucleotides outside the gene matches: 8. From germline, CDR1 is KGHDR and CDR2 SFDVKD.

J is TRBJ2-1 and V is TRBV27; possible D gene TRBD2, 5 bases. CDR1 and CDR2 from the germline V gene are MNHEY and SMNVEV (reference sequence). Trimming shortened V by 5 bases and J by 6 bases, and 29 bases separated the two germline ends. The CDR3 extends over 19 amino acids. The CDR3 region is CASSPTEGRMTFLGNEQFF. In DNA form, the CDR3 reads TGTGCCAGCAGTCCCACAGAGGGCCGAATGACCTTTCTCGGCAATGAGCAGTTCTTC.

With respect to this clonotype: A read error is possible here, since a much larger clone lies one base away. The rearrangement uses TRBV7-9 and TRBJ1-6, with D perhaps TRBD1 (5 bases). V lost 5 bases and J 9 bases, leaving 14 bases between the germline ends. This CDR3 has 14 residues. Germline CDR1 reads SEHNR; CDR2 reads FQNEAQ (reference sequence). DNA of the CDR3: TGTGCCAGCAGCCCGGGACGGGGGGGTTCACCCCTCCACTTT. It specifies CASSPGRGGSPLHF.

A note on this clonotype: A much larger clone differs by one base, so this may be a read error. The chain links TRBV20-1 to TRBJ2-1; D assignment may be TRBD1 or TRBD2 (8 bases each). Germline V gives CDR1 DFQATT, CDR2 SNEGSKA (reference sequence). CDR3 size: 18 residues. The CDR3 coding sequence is TGCTGTGCTAGAGACAGGGGCCGGACTAGCAACTACTACAATGAGCAGTTCTTC. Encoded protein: CCARDRGRTSNYYNEQFF.

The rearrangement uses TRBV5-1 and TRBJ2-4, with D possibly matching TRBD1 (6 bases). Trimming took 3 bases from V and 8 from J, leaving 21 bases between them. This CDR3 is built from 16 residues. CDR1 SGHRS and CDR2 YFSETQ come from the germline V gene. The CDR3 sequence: CASSSTAGVRLDIQYF. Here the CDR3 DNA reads TGCGCCAGCAGCTCGACCGCAGGGGTGAGGTTGGACATTCAGTACTTC.

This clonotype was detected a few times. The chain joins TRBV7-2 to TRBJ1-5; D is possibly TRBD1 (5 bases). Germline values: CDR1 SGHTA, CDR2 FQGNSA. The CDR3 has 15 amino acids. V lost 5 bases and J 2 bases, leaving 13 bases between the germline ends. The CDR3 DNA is TGTGCCAGCAGCACGGGGGTGGTCCGCAATCAGCCCCAGCATTTT. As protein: CASSTGVVRNQPQHF.

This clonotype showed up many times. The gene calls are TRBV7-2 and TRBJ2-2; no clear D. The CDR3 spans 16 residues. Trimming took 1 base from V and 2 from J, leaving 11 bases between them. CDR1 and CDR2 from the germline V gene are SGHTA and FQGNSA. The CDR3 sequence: CASSLGGSSNTGELFF. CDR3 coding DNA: TGTGCCAGCAGCTTAGGCGGTAGCAGCAACACCGGGGAGCTGTTTTTT.

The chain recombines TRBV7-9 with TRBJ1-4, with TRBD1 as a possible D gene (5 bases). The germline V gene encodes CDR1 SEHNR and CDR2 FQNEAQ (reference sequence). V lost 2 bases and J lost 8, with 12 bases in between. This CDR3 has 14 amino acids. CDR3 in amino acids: CASSLLRDPEKLFF. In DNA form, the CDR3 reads TGTGCCAGCAGCTTACTCAGGGACCCGGAAAAACTGTTTTTT.

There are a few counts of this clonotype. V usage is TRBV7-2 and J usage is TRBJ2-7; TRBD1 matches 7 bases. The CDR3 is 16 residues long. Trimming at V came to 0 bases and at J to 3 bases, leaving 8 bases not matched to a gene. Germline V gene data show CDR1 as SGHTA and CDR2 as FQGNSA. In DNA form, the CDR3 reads TGTGCCAGCAGCTTAGCTACCACGGGACAGTTCTACGAGCAGTACTTC. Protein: CASSLATTGQFYEQYF. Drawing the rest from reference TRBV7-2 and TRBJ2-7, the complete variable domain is GAGVSQSPSNKVTEKGKDVELRCDPISGHTALYWYRQSLGQGLEFLIYFQGNSAPDKSGLPSDRFSAERTGGSVSTLTIQRTQQEDSAVYLCASSLATTGQFYEQYFGPGTRLTVT.

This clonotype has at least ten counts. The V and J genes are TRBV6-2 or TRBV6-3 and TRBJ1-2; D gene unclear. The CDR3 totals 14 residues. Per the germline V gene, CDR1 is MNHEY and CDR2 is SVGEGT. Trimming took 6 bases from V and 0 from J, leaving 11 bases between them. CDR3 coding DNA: TGTGCCAGCAGGCCTCTTGGATCTAACTATGGCTACACCTTC. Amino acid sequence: CASRPLGSNYGYTF.

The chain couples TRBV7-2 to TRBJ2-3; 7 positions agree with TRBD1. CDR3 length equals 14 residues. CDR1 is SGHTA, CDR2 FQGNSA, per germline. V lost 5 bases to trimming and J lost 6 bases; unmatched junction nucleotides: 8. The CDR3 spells CASSPSGGGDTQYF. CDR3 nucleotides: TGTGCCAGCAGCCCATCAGGGGGTGGGGATACGCAGTATTTT. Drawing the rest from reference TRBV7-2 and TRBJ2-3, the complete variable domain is GAGVSQSPSNKVTEKGKDVELRCDPISGHTALYWYRQSLGQGLEFLIYFQGNSAPDKSGLPSDRFSAERTGGSVSTLTIQRTQQEDSAVYLCASSPSGGGDTQYFGPGTRLTVL.

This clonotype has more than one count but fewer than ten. The CDR3 reads CASSHAMGTEAFF. DNA for the CDR3: TGTGCCAGCAGCCATGCGATGGGAACTGAAGCTTTCTTT. The chain has TRBV12-3 or TRBV12-4 and TRBJ1-1; D gene ambiguous. This CDR3 is 13 amino acids long. V was pared by 6 bases and J by 5 bases, with 13 bases between.

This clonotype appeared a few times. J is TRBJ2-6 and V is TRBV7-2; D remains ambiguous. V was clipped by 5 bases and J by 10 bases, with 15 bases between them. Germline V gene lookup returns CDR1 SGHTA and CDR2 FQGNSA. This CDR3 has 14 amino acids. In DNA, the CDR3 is TGTGCCAGCAGCAATCGCGGACCCTCAAACGTCCTGACTTTC. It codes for CASSNRGPSNVLTF. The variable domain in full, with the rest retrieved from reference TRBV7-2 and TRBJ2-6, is GAGVSQSPSNKVTEKGKDVELRCDPISGHTALYWYRQSLGQGLEFLIYFQGNSAPDKSGLPSDRFSAERTGGSVSTLTIQRTQQEDSAVYLCASSNRGPSNVLTFGAGSRLTVL.

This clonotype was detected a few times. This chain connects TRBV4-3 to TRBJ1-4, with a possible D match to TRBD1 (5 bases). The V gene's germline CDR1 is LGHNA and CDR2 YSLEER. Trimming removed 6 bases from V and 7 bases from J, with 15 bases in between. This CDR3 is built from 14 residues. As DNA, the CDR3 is TGCGCCAGCAGTCGGGGCCGACTCGGTGAAAAACTGTTTTTT. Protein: CASSRGRLGEKLFF.

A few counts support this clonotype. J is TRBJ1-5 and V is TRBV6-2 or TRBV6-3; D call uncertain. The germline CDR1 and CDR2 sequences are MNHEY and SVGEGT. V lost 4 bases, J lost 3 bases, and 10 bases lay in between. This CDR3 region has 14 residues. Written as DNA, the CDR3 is TGTGCCAGCAGTTTTGGGCTCTTCAATCAGCCCCAGCATTTT. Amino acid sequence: CASSFGLFNQPQHF.

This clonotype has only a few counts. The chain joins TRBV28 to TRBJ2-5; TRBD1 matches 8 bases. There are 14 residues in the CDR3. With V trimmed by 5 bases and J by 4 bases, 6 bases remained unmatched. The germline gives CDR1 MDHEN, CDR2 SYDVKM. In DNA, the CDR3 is TGTGCCAGCAGTATGACAGGGGCGAGAGAGACCCAGTACTTC. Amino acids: CASSMTGARETQYF.

In DNA, the CDR3 is TGTGCCAGCAGCCGCGACAAAACCTACGAGCAGTACTTC. Amino acids: CASSRDKTYEQYF. J is TRBJ2-7 and V is TRBV4-2; D not certain. Trimming cost V 4 bases and J 2 bases, with 9 bases left between them. Germline V lookup: CDR1 LGHNA, CDR2 YNFKEQ. CDR3 length: 13 amino acids.

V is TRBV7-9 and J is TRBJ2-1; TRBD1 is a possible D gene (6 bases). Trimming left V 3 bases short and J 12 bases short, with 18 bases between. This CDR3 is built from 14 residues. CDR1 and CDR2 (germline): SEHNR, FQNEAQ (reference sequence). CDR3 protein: CASSFQTGGHGQFF. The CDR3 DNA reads TGTGCCAGCAGCTTTCAGACAGGAGGCCATGGGCAGTTCTTC.

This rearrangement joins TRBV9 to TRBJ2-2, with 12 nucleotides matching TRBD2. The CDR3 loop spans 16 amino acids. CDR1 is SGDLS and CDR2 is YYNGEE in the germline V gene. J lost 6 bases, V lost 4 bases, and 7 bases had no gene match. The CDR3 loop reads CASSSRTSGKAGELFF. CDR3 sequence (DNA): TGTGCCAGCAGCTCCAGGACTAGCGGGAAAGCCGGGGAGCTGTTTTTT.

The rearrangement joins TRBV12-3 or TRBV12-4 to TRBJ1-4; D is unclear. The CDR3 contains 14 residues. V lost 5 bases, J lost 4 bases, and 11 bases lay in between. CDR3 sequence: CASSSGDFNEKLFF. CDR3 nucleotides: TGTGCCAGCAGTAGCGGGGATTTTAATGAAAAACTGTTTTTT.

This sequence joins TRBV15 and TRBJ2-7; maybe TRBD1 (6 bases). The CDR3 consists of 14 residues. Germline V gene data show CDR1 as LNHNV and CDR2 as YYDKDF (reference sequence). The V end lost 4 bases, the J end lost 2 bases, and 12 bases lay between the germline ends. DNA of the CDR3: TGTGCCACCAGCAAGCACAGGGACCCCTACGAGCAGTACTTC. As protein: CATSKHRDPYEQYF.